The next 25 T cell receptor beta chains were all read from a single sample in a study of T cell responses to AZD1222 COVID-19 vaccine. Data came from immunoSEQ multiplex PCR; TCRdb stores just in-frame clones and leaves some out. This repertoire shows 75,000 to 90,000 clones, approximately 88% found once; its top ten account for around 2%. The sequenced sample was peripheral blood, obtained on day 0 of AZD1222 vaccination. These receptors were collected from an adult in good health.

The rearrangement uses TRBV5-1 and TRBJ2-7; D not resolved. Germline CDR1 and CDR2: SGHRS and YFSETQ. This CDR3 is 13 amino acids long. With 0 bases removed from V and 2 bases from J, the gap between germline ends came to 6 bases. CDR3 region: CASSLALTYEQYF. The CDR3 DNA follows: TGCGCCAGCAGCTTGGCTCTAACCTACGAGCAGTACTTC.

The gene calls are TRBV19 and TRBJ1-5, with 8 bases that match TRBD1. This CDR3 is built from 15 residues. V shed 7 bases and J 4 bases; nucleotides not matched to a gene: 9. Per germline, CDR1 LNHDA and CDR2 SQIVND (reference sequence). The CDR3 loop reads CASMDRDRLNQPQHF. CDR3 coding DNA: TGTGCCAGTATGGACCGGGACAGGCTAAATCAGCCCCAGCATTTT.

This sequence joins TRBV14 and TRBJ2-7; 7 positions match TRBD2. After removal of 1 base from V and 3 bases from J, the junction contained 6 bases not matched to a gene. The CDR3 has 15 residues. Germline V gene sequence: CDR1 SGHDN, CDR2 FVKESK. The CDR3 reads CASSQVAGVVYEQYF. The CDR3 coding sequence is TGTGCCAGCAGCCAAGTTGCGGGAGTCGTCTACGAGCAGTACTTC.

The rearrangement joins TRBV18 to TRBJ1-2; TRBD1 might be the D (5 bases). CDR1 is KGHSH, CDR2 LQKENI, per germline. This CDR3 has 14 amino acids. The V gene lost 3 bases and the J gene lost 2 bases, with 10 bases spanning the gap. DNA for the CDR3: TGTGCCAGCTCACCGATGGGGGAGAACTATGGCTACACCTTC. It is translated as CASSPMGENYGYTF.

This chain uses TRBV27 with TRBJ1-1; the D is unclear. The length of the CDR3 is 14 residues. The V end lost 0 bases, the J end lost 2 bases, and 7 bases lay between the germline ends. Germline assignment: CDR1 MNHEY and CDR2 SMNVEV (reference sequence). Here the CDR3 DNA reads TGTGCCAGCAGTTTATCGAGGGTAAACACTGAAGCTTTCTTT. It yields the protein CASSLSRVNTEAFF.

This sequence joins TRBV5-5 and TRBJ2-1, with TRBD1 matching 10 bases. This CDR3 has 15 amino acids. J gave up 5 bases and V 0 bases, and 2 bases lay outside the gene matches. Germline values: CDR1 SGHKS, CDR2 YYEKEE (reference sequence). The CDR3 reads CASSLEDRGDNEQFF. As DNA, the CDR3 is TGTGCCAGCAGCTTGGAGGACAGGGGGGACAATGAGCAGTTCTTC.

The V and J genes are TRBV3-1 (or the pseudogene TRBV3-2) and TRBJ2-1, with D maybe TRBD2 (6 bases). Germline CDR1 reads LGHDT; CDR2 reads YNNKEL (reference sequence). V was pared by 1 base and J by 8 bases, with 21 bases between. The CDR3 runs to 17 residues. As DNA, the CDR3 is TGTGCCAGCAGCCAAGGTAGGAGGGACCTGGGGCCCTATGAGCAGTTCTTC. This codes for CASSQGRRDLGPYEQFF.

This clone has only one observation. The rearrangement links TRBV5-1 to TRBJ2-7; D assignment may be TRBD1 or TRBD2 (5 bases each). This CDR3 has 14 amino acids. V was cut by 1 base and J by 0 bases, with 8 bases left in between. CDR1 and CDR2 (germline): SGHRS, YFSETQ. The CDR3 bases are TGCGCCAGCAGCTTGACCGGGGCCTCCTACGAGCAGTACTTC. This translates into CASSLTGASYEQYF.

As DNA, the CDR3 is TGTGCCAGCTCACCACCGTCCAGGGCCCACGAGCAGTACTTC. Translating gives CASSPPSRAHEQYF. This chain connects TRBV18 to TRBJ2-7; D might be TRBD1 (5 bases). The germline V gene encodes CDR1 KGHSH and CDR2 LQKENI. The CDR3 is 14 amino acids. Trimming pared 0 bases from V and 5 bases from J, leaving 11 bases between.

The V call is TRBV6-5, the J call TRBJ2-7; tentative D call: TRBD1 (6 bases). The ends were cut back, 8 bases at V and 3 bases at J, with 17 bases in the middle. CDR1 is MNHEY, CDR2 SVGAGI, per germline. The CDR3 has 14 amino acids. The DNA of the CDR3 is TGTGCCAGCCGTTTAGCCGGGACAAGCTACGAGCAGTACTTC. Its translation: CASRLAGTSYEQYF.

V and J are TRBV29-1 and TRBJ2-1, with D perhaps matching TRBD1 (6 bases). V shed 4 bases and J shed 0 bases, with 7 bases lying between them. Germline-derived CDR1 and CDR2 are SQVTM and ANQGSEA. This CDR3 spans 13 amino acids. CDR3 sequence (DNA): TGCAGCGTTGTACAGGGCTCCTACAATGAGCAGTTCTTC. Its protein is CSVVQGSYNEQFF.

This rearrangement joins TRBV11-3 to TRBJ2-1; 7 nucleotides agree with TRBD2. With 5 bases clipped from V and 4 bases from J, the junction kept 14 bases outside the gene matches. The CDR3 extends over 17 amino acids. Germline loops: CDR1 SGHNT, CDR2 YENEEA. CDR3 nucleotides: TGTGCCAGCAGCCGCATAGGAAGCGGGATAGGGTACAATGAGCAGTTCTTC. Its translation is CASSRIGSGIGYNEQFF.

The chain couples TRBV6-4 to TRBJ1-1; no reliable D call. Per the germline V gene, CDR1 is MRHNA and CDR2 is SNTAGT. The CDR3 loop spans 11 amino acids. The V end was cut by 4 bases, the J end by 6 bases, with 6 bases between. CDR3 region: CASSAGAEAFF. The CDR3 DNA is TGTGCCAGCAGTGCAGGCGCTGAAGCTTTCTTT.

The rearrangement links TRBV18 to TRBJ2-5; D is possibly TRBD2 (5 bases). Germline V gives CDR1 KGHSH, CDR2 LQKENI. This CDR3 region has 14 residues. Trimming stripped 6 bases from V and 3 bases from J, with 14 bases between. The CDR3 loop is CASSPQVGEETQYF. CDR3 sequence (DNA): TGTGCCAGCTCCCCCCAGGTCGGGGAAGAGACCCAGTACTTC. The whole variable domain, remainder taken from reference TRBV18 and TRBJ2-5, is NAGVMQNPRHLVRRRGQEARLRCSPMKGHSHVYWYRQLPEEGLKFMVYLQKENIIDESGMPKERFSAEFPKEGPSILRIQQVVRGDSAAYFCASSPQVGEETQYFGPGTRLLVL.

V and J are TRBV19 and TRBJ2-4; 10 bases line up with TRBD1. J gave up 6 bases and V 6 bases, and 8 bases lay outside the gene matches. This CDR3 has 15 amino acids. The germline gives CDR1 LNHDA, CDR2 SQIVND (reference sequence). This CDR3 reads CASSPSDRGRNIQYF. The DNA of the CDR3 is TGTGCCAGTAGCCCCTCCGACAGGGGGCGAAACATTCAGTACTTC.

The chain carries TRBV5-5 and TRBJ1-5; no firm D call. Germline V CDR1 and CDR2: SGHKS, YYEKEE (reference sequence). The CDR3 is 15 residues long. Trimming stripped 0 bases from V and 9 bases from J, with 16 bases between. CDR3 in DNA: TGTGCCAGCAGCTTGGGGGGAATAAACTTGGGGCCCCAGCATTTT. It is translated as CASSLGGINLGPQHF.

The chain uses TRBV5-5 and TRBJ2-3; 9 nucleotides match TRBD2. J was trimmed by 9 bases and V by 4 bases; bases with no gene match: 21. This CDR3 is 18 amino acids long. Germline-derived CDR1 and CDR2 are SGHKS and YYEKEE (reference sequence). For the CDR3, the DNA is TGTGCCAGCAGCCCCTCCACAGCCGGCGGCGGGAGGGCGGACACGCAGTATTTT. Its protein is CASSPSTAGGGRADTQYF.

V gene TRBV3-1 (or the pseudogene TRBV3-2) combines with J gene TRBJ2-3; D is uncertain. The germline V gene encodes CDR1 LGHDT and CDR2 YNNKEL (reference sequence). Between the trimmed V and J ends, which lost 2 bases and 3 bases, there was a span of 12 bases. The CDR3 runs to 15 residues. This chain's CDR3 is CASSQQTTLTDTQYF. The CDR3 DNA reads TGTGCCAGCAGCCAACAGACGACGTTGACAGATACGCAGTATTTT.

DNA for the CDR3: TGTGCCAGCAGCCAGAGGGAACAGGGAAACACCATATATTTT. This translates into CASSQREQGNTIYF. The V call is TRBV3-1 (or the pseudogene TRBV3-2), the J call TRBJ1-3; no clear D gene. The CDR3 extends over 14 amino acids. The germline gives CDR1 LGHDT, CDR2 YNNKEL (reference sequence). The V and J ends lost 3 bases and 4 bases respectively, with 10 bases between them.

This sequence joins TRBV20-1 and TRBJ2-1; 10 bases map to TRBD2. J lost 0 bases, V lost 3 bases, and 5 bases had no gene match. The CDR3 spans 16 residues. CDR1 is DFQATT and CDR2 is SNEGSKA in the germline V gene (reference sequence). CDR3 protein: CSASIAGGGSYNEQFF. The CDR3 DNA reads as TGCAGTGCTAGTATAGCGGGGGGAGGCTCCTACAATGAGCAGTTCTTC.

The CDR3 DNA sequence: TGTGCCAGCAGTTATCTGGGGGAGAGCACTGAAGCTTTCTTT. Protein sequence: CASSYLGESTEAFF. This sequence joins TRBV6-2 or TRBV6-3 and TRBJ1-1; D is perhaps TRBD1 (5 bases). Germline V CDR1 and CDR2: MNHEY, SVGEGT. V gave up 3 bases and J gave up 4 bases, with 12 bases separating them. The CDR3 has 14 amino acids.

The V gene is TRBV7-2, the J gene TRBJ2-7; D is ambiguous. The germline V gene encodes CDR1 SGHTA and CDR2 FQGNSA. CDR3 size: 14 residues. Deletions cut 9 bases from V and 0 bases from J, with 15 bases between. The CDR3 loop reads CASNLAGNSYEQYF. The CDR3 DNA reads as TGTGCCAGTAATCTGGCAGGAAACTCCTACGAGCAGTACTTC.

The genes are TRBV5-1 and TRBJ1-1; D possibly corresponds to TRBD1 (5 bases). CDR1 is SGHRS, CDR2 YFSETQ, per germline. Trimming stripped 4 bases from V and 1 base from J, with 11 bases between. This CDR3 is 14 amino acids long. CDR3 DNA sequence: TGCGCCAGCAGCCCGGGACGGGCGAACACTGAAGCTTTCTTT. It yields the protein CASSPGRANTEAFF.

The chain uses TRBV4-3 and TRBJ1-3; no clear D. The germline gives CDR1 LGHNA, CDR2 YSLEER. Trimming removed 0 bases from V and 0 bases from J, with 9 bases in between. The CDR3 is made up of 16 amino acids. The DNA of the CDR3 is TGCGCCAGCAGCCAAGAATTCACCCTCTCTGGAAACACCATATATTTT. Translation gives CASSQEFTLSGNTIYF.

V is TRBV7-2 and J is TRBJ2-2; D is unclear. This CDR3 has 14 amino acids. Per the germline V gene, CDR1 is SGHTA and CDR2 is FQGNSA. V was clipped by 1 base and J by 5 bases, with 8 bases between them. Written as DNA, the CDR3 is TGTGCCAGCAGCTTAGGCAGGATGACCGGGGAGCTGTTTTTT. It is translated as CASSLGRMTGELFF.